These T cell receptor beta chains were read from a single sample in a study of blood T cells in healthy people across ages. TCRdb ran MiXCR on the 5' RACE reads and lists one entry per CDR3 protein. The repertoire consists of 700,000 to 900,000 distinct CDR3 sequences, with around a quarter occurring once and the leading ten covering over 2.5%. The same data also went into a second study, on T cells of mothers and their children.

The sample taken for sequencing was blood. The receptors were sampled from a boy aged 5-17 years in good health. Each CDR3 is given with its conserved first and last residue. A D gene is named only where the DNA matches it firmly. Some rows have no size entry. The others give once, few or many, or a class for an expanded clone.

cdr3_aa,cdr3_nt,d_call,j_call,v_call,clone_size,cdr3_length
CATGLAGGLGVEQFF,TGTGCCACCGGACTAGCGGGGGGCCTTGGGGTTGAGCAGTTCTTC,TRBD2,TRBJ2-1,TRBV15,few,15
CAISVEIDRAKFF,TGTGCCATCAGTGTAGAAATTGACAGGGCAAAGTTCTTC,TRBD1,TRBJ2-1,TRBV10-3,few,13
CASSEETGKSTQYF,TGTGCCAGCAGTGAAGAAACAGGGAAATCGACCCAGTACTTC,-,TRBJ2-5,TRBV2,few,14
CASSRGGSLKNIQYF,TGCGCCAGCAGCCGGGGGGGGTCGCTGAAAAACATTCAGTACTTC,TRBD2,TRBJ2-4,TRBV5-1,few,15
CASSGTGISVGRPQHF,TGTGCCAGTAGCGGGACAGGGATTAGTGTTGGTCGGCCCCAGCATTTT,TRBD1,TRBJ1-5,TRBV12-3/TRBV12-4,-,16
CASSPWAGSGETQYF,TGTGCCAGCAGCCCGTGGGCGGGGTCAGGGGAGACCCAGTACTTC,-,TRBJ2-5,TRBV11-2,-,15
CASSQGPDRGNEQYF,TGTGCCAGCAGTCAGGGCCCGGACAGGGGAAACGAGCAGTACTTC,TRBD1,TRBJ2-7,TRBV27,-,15
CSVALVRGSNQPQHF,TGCAGCGTTGCCCTCGTCAGGGGAAGCAATCAGCCCCAGCATTTT,-,TRBJ1-5,TRBV29-1,-,15
CASSPPSWEGSYNEQFF,TGTGCCAGCAGCCCCCCAAGTTGGGAGGGCTCCTACAATGAGCAGTTCTTC,TRBD2,TRBJ2-1,TRBV4-2,many,17
CASSFLNEQYF,TGTGCCAGCAGTTTCTTAAACGAGCAGTACTTC,-,TRBJ2-7,TRBV12-3/TRBV12-4,-,11
CASSWGLAGSTDTQYF,TGTGCCAGCAGCTGGGGACTAGCGGGAAGCACAGATACGCAGTATTTT,TRBD2,TRBJ2-3,TRBV7-2,-,16
CSARDRDYGYTF,TGCAGTGCTAGGGACCGAGACTATGGCTACACCTTC,-,TRBJ1-2,TRBV20-1,-,12
CASADRGVPGANVLTF,TGTGCCAGCGCGGACAGGGGGGTGCCTGGGGCCAACGTCCTGACTTTC,TRBD1,TRBJ2-6,TRBV6-2/TRBV6-3,-,16
CASSFSGSADTQYF,TGTGCCAGCAGTTTTTCAGGGAGCGCAGATACGCAGTATTTT,-,TRBJ2-3,TRBV12-3/TRBV12-4,-,14
CASSPGTMGSTDTQYF,TGCGCCAGCAGCCCAGGGACCATGGGGAGCACAGATACGCAGTATTTT,-,TRBJ2-3,TRBV5-1,-,16
CASSRYDTEAFF,TGTGCCAGCAGCCGATACGACACTGAAGCTTTCTTT,-,TRBJ1-1,TRBV7-6,-,12
CASSYQGPNTEAFF,TGTGCCAGCAGTTACCAGGGTCCGAACACTGAAGCTTTCTTT,-,TRBJ1-1,TRBV12-3/TRBV12-4,-,14
CSASWTGGNEQYF,TGCAGTGCTAGTTGGACAGGGGGCAACGAGCAGTACTTC,TRBD1,TRBJ2-7,TRBV20-1,once,13
CASSYGRGGPSNTGELFF,TGTGCCAGCAGTTACGGGCGGGGGGGGCCCTCGAACACCGGGGAGCTGTTTTTT,TRBD2,TRBJ2-2,TRBV6-2/TRBV6-3,few,18
CASSLGQGGAGNHNEQFF,TGTGCCAGCAGCTTAGGACAGGGGGGCGCAGGGAATCACAATGAGCAGTTCTTC,TRBD1,TRBJ2-1,TRBV7-9,-,18
CASSGYRERRTETQYF,TGCGCCAGCAGCGGATACCGGGAAAGGAGGACTGAGACCCAGTACTTC,-,TRBJ2-5,TRBV5-1,-,16
CASSFGKGRTFQETQYF,TGTGCCAGCAGCTTCGGAAAGGGTCGAACATTTCAAGAGACCCAGTACTTC,-,TRBJ2-5,TRBV7-9,many,17
CSAPGRTQETQYF,TGCAGTGCACCGGGACGGACACAAGAGACCCAGTACTTC,-,TRBJ2-5,TRBV20-1,few,13
CSARAQGVSGSNEKLFF,TGCAGTGCTAGAGCGCAGGGGGTCTCAGGGAGTAATGAAAAACTGTTTTTT,TRBD1,TRBJ1-4,TRBV20-1,-,17
CASSYLQGVGQETQYF,TGTGCCAGCAGCTACCTACAGGGGGTCGGACAAGAGACCCAGTACTTC,TRBD1,TRBJ2-5,TRBV11-2,-,16
CASSRGSTYTF,TGTGCCAGCAGCAGGGGCAGCACTTACACCTTC,-,TRBJ1-2,TRBV7-9,-,11